One and the same sample provided the 31 T cell receptor beta chains below, sequenced in a study of HIV-infected patients and healthy controls. Reverse transcription used about 500 ng RNA and constant-region primers for alpha and beta. Alpha and beta chain libraries were made separately by chain-specific third strand synthesis with multiplexing indices. TCRdb fed the 5' RACE reads into MiXCR, producing one record per CDR3 protein. The table shows about 17,000 distinct CDR3 sequences, with roughly 9.1% occurring only once. No cell fractionation was done, so the repertoire covers all unsorted peripheral blood T cells. What was sequenced was blood. The receptors here all came from an adult in good health.

This rearrangement joins TRBV29-1 to TRBJ1-4; D not resolved. The CDR3 loop spans 11 amino acids. Trimming took off 4 bases at V and 4 bases at J, with 4 bases between the two ends. Per germline, CDR1 SQVTM and CDR2 ANQGSEA. CDR3 region: CSVGLNEKLFF. Here the CDR3 DNA reads TGCAGCGTTGGACTTAATGAAAAACTGTTTTTT.

This clonotype has at least ten counts. The rearrangement uses TRBV29-1 and TRBJ2-1; D is unclear. The CDR3 totals 13 residues. V was shortened by 4 bases and J by 3 bases, with 10 bases between the two germline ends. In germline, CDR1 is SQVTM, CDR2 ANQGSEA. The CDR3 sequence is CSVGPENYNEQFF. The CDR3 bases are TGCAGCGTTGGCCCGGAAAACTACAATGAGCAGTTCTTC.

This clonotype was counted at least ten times. CDR3 in DNA: TGTGCCAGCAGCTCCCGGACAGGGGAGCTGTTTTTT. Translated: CASSSRTGELFF. The chain has TRBV7-2 and TRBJ2-2, with D possibly matching TRBD1 (5 bases). V lost 4 bases and J lost 8, with 8 bases in between. There are 12 residues in the CDR3. Per the germline V gene, CDR1 is SGHTA and CDR2 is FQGNSA. The full variable domain, rest sourced from reference TRBV7-2 and TRBJ2-2, is GAGVSQSPSNKVTEKGKDVELRCDPISGHTALYWYRQSLGQGLEFLIYFQGNSAPDKSGLPSDRFSAERTGGSVSTLTIQRTQQEDSAVYLCASSSRTGELFFGEGSRLTVL.

This clonotype was picked up many times. The chain joins TRBV29-1 to TRBJ1-1; D remains unclear. The CDR3 sequence is 13 residues long. The V end lost 5 bases, the J end lost 3 bases, and 13 bases lay between the germline ends. The V gene's germline CDR1 is SQVTM and CDR2 ANQGSEA. The CDR3 DNA is TGCAGCGTTAGTCGGGAAGGAGACACTGAAGCTTTCTTT. Translated: CSVSREGDTEAFF.

This clonotype is labeled medium-sized. This chain connects TRBV19 to TRBJ2-2, with 7 nucleotides matching TRBD2. CDR1 is LNHDA, CDR2 SQIVND, per germline (reference sequence). This CDR3 has 15 residues. J was trimmed by 6 bases and V by 8 bases; bases with no gene match: 12. CDR3 in amino acids: CASGFIAGRAGELFF. Here the CDR3 DNA reads TGTGCCAGTGGATTCATAGCGGGTCGCGCCGGGGAGCTGTTTTTT.

By frequency in the sample, this clonotype is medium-sized. J is TRBJ2-5 and V is TRBV29-1, with D tentatively TRBD1 or TRBD2 (5 bases each). Per germline, CDR1 SQVTM and CDR2 ANQGSEA. The CDR3 contains 14 residues. The CDR3 nucleotides read TGCAGTCTAACCACTGGGGGACCCCAAGAGACCCAGTACTTC. Amino acids: CSLTTGGPQETQYF.

By sample share, this clonotype is medium-sized (0.01 to 0.1%). The chain joins TRBV7-2 to TRBJ2-5; D gene ambiguous. This CDR3 spans 14 amino acids. V dropped 4 bases and J dropped 1 base, with 10 bases sitting between them. The germline V gene encodes CDR1 SGHTA and CDR2 FQGNSA. The DNA for the CDR3 is TGTGCCAGCAGCTCAAACTACCTCCAAGAGACCCAGTACTTC. Amino acids: CASSSNYLQETQYF.

This clonotype was detected ten times or more. CDR3 in amino acids: CASSIDGEETQYF. The CDR3 DNA is TGTGCCAGTAGTATAGATGGAGAAGAGACCCAGTACTTC. This chain joins TRBV19 and TRBJ2-5; D unresolved. CDR1 is LNHDA, CDR2 SQIVND, per germline (reference sequence). Trimming stripped 0 bases from V and 3 bases from J, with 5 bases between. CDR3 length: 13 residues.

Sample share makes this clonotype medium-sized. The chain combines TRBV29-1 with TRBJ2-2, with 9 bases matching TRBD2. The length of the CDR3 is 14 residues. In germline, CDR1 is SQVTM, CDR2 ANQGSEA. J was trimmed by 7 bases and V by 5 bases; bases with no gene match: 8. The CDR3 nucleotides read TGCAGCGTTCCCGGGACTAGCAGGAACGGGGAGCTGTTTTTT. It yields the protein CSVPGTSRNGELFF.

Ten or more counts support this clonotype. The chain couples TRBV14 to TRBJ2-7; TRBD2 matches 10 bases. CDR3 size: 16 residues. Germline V gene data show CDR1 as SGHDN and CDR2 as FVKESK. Germline trimming cut 0 bases from V and 3 bases from J; bases unmatched to any gene: 5. CDR3 in DNA: TGTGCCAGCAGCCAAGACCTTAGCGGGAGGTACTACGAGCAGTACTTC. It codes for CASSQDLSGRYYEQYF.

This clonotype has more than one count but fewer than ten. The V gene is TRBV20-1, the J gene TRBJ2-7; D is ambiguous. CDR3 length: 14 residues. V gave up 3 bases and J gave up 2 bases, with 14 bases separating them. Looked up from germline, CDR1 is DFQATT and CDR2 is SNEGSKA (reference sequence). CDR3 amino acids: CSASQTMGAYEQYF. CDR3 in DNA: TGCAGTGCTAGTCAGACGATGGGTGCCTACGAGCAGTACTTC.

This clonotype was seen a handful of times. The chain combines TRBV11-2 with TRBJ1-5; D is undetermined. Deletions cut 2 bases from V and 9 bases from J, with 14 bases between. The germline CDR1 and CDR2 sequences are SGHAT and FQNNGV. The CDR3 is 14 residues long. The CDR3 spells CASSLTLTGPPQHF. The DNA of the CDR3 is TGTGCCAGCAGCTTAACTCTCACTGGACCGCCCCAGCATTTT.

This clonotype was detected only a few times. The rearrangement joins TRBV20-1 to TRBJ1-4; no definite D call. Trimming stripped 0 bases from V and 6 bases from J, with 11 bases between. The germline CDR1 and CDR2 sequences are DFQATT and SNEGSKA (reference sequence). This CDR3 region has 14 residues. The CDR3 bases are TGCAGTGCTAGAGATCCCCGCGAGGATGAAAAACTGTTTTTT. Translation: CSARDPREDEKLFF.

This clonotype was found many times. The rearrangement links TRBV6-4 to TRBJ2-2; unclear D gene. V lost 5 bases to trimming and J lost 5 bases, with 12 bases between them. Per the germline V gene, CDR1 is MRHNA and CDR2 is SNTAGT. The length of the CDR3 is 14 residues. The CDR3 sequence is CASSPKGITGELFF. CDR3 coding DNA: TGTGCCAGCAGTCCCAAAGGGATAACCGGGGAGCTGTTTTTT.

This clonotype was recorded many times. The V gene is TRBV19, the J gene TRBJ2-7, with D tentatively TRBD1 (5 bases). CDR3 length equals 16 residues. CDR1 LNHDA and CDR2 SQIVND come from the germline V gene (reference sequence). Deletions cut 11 bases from V and 0 bases from J, with 23 bases between. This CDR3 reads CAPQGSWLALSYEQYF. The CDR3 nucleotides are TGTGCCCCCCAGGGCAGTTGGTTAGCCCTCTCCTACGAGCAGTACTTC.

This clonotype is medium-sized by share. The J gene is TRBJ2-6, the V gene TRBV9, with unresolved D. The CDR3 length is 15 residues. Trimming pared 0 bases from V and 6 bases from J, leaving 10 bases between. Germline CDR1 is SGDLS and CDR2 is YYNGEE. The CDR3 spells CASSVDPRQANVLTF. As DNA, the CDR3 is TGTGCCAGCAGCGTAGACCCGCGACAGGCCAACGTCCTGACTTTC.

This clonotype was detected only once. Here the CDR3 DNA reads TGCGCCAGCAGCCACACTGGCGGGGGCACAGATACGCAGTATTTT. Protein sequence: CASSHTGGGTDTQYF. This chain connects TRBV5-1 to TRBJ2-3, with D perhaps TRBD2 (6 bases). CDR1 and CDR2 from the germline V gene are SGHRS and YFSETQ. The CDR3 covers 15 residues. The germline V and J ends were trimmed by 4 bases and 1 base, with 13 bases remaining between them.

In this sample, this clonotype turned up many times. The chain links TRBV19 to TRBJ2-2; D might be TRBD2 (5 bases). Trimming left V 11 bases short and J 0 bases short, with 10 bases between. This CDR3 spans 13 amino acids. CDR1 and CDR2 (germline): LNHDA, SQIVND (reference sequence). In DNA form, the CDR3 reads TGTGCCGCTACTAGGGCGAACACCGGGGAGCTGTTTTTT. Amino acids: CAATRANTGELFF.

This clonotype was seen many times. The CDR3 DNA reads as TGTGCCAGCAGCCAATCCTTAGCGGGTACAGGAGATACGCAGTATTTT. It translates to CASSQSLAGTGDTQYF. The chain is built from TRBV3-1 and TRBJ2-3, with 7 bases aligning to TRBD2. From germline, CDR1 is LGHDT and CDR2 YNNKEL (reference sequence). Trimming at V came to 2 bases and at J to 5 bases, leaving 10 bases not matched to a gene. The CDR3 is made up of 16 amino acids.

The table lists this clonotype with many counts. The chain carries TRBV24-1 and TRBJ2-2; D remains unclear. Looked up from germline, CDR1 is KGHDR and CDR2 is SFDVKD. Trimming took 7 bases from V and 2 from J, leaving 7 bases between them. This CDR3 is 13 amino acids long. CDR3 sequence: CATRLGNTGELFF. Written as DNA, the CDR3 is TGTGCCACCAGGTTGGGAAACACCGGGGAGCTGTTTTTT.

This clonotype was detected ten times or more. This chain joins TRBV20-1 and TRBJ2-7; D unresolved. The CDR3 loop spans 14 amino acids. Trimming removed 0 bases from V and 3 bases from J, with 12 bases in between. Germline V gene lookup returns CDR1 DFQATT and CDR2 SNEGSKA (reference sequence). CDR3 loop: CSARDQKNYYEQYF. In DNA form, the CDR3 reads TGCAGTGCTAGAGATCAAAAGAACTACTACGAGCAGTACTTC.

This clonotype was recorded many times. This CDR3 reads CASSRSRLAGSTDTQYF. The DNA of the CDR3 is TGTGCCAGCAGCCGCTCCCGACTAGCGGGGAGCACAGATACGCAGTATTTT. This chain connects TRBV6-5 to TRBJ2-3; 11 nucleotides line up with TRBD2. Looked up from germline, CDR1 is MNHEY and CDR2 is SVGAGI. The CDR3 length is 17 residues. V lost 6 bases and J lost 0; bases outside the gene matches: 8.

This clonotype appeared many times. The gene calls are TRBV19 and TRBJ2-6; D is unresolved. CDR3 size: 15 residues. Germline V gives CDR1 LNHDA, CDR2 SQIVND (reference sequence). The V gene lost 2 bases and the J gene lost 0 bases, with 5 bases spanning the gap. CDR3 protein: CASSIWVSGANVLTF. The DNA for the CDR3 is TGTGCCAGTAGTATATGGGTCTCTGGGGCCAACGTCCTGACTTTC. Combining the CDR3 with reference TRBV19 and TRBJ2-6 gives the whole variable domain DGGITQSPKYLFRKEGQNVTLSCEQNLNHDAMYWYRQDPGQGLRLIYYSQIVNDFQKGDIAEGYSVSREKKESFPLTVTSAQKNPTAFYLCASSIWVSGANVLTFGAGSRLTVL.

This clonotype is deemed medium-sized (0.01 to 0.1%). V and J are TRBV29-1 and TRBJ2-1, with 12 bases fitting TRBD2. Germline assignment: CDR1 SQVTM and CDR2 ANQGSEA. J was trimmed by 4 bases and V by 6 bases; bases with no gene match: 10. The CDR3 is 16 amino acids. The CDR3 coding sequence is TGCAGCGTGGCAAGACTAGCGGGAGAGGGTTACAATGAGCAGTTCTTC. This sequence encodes CSVARLAGEGYNEQFF.

In this sample, this clonotype turned up a few times. The gene calls are TRBV11-2 and TRBJ2-1; TRBD2 is a possible D gene (5 bases). The germline V gene has CDR1 SGHAT and CDR2 FQNNGV. This CDR3 is built from 13 residues. Between the trimmed V and J ends, which lost 4 bases and 10 bases, there was a span of 14 bases. As DNA, the CDR3 is TGTGCCAGCAGCTCCGGACCTAGCAGGGAGCAGTTCTTC. Residues: CASSSGPSREQFF.

Ten or more counts support this clonotype. The rearrangement uses TRBV29-1 and TRBJ2-5, with D hard to call. V was trimmed by 7 bases and J by 2 bases, leaving 14 bases between them. This CDR3 contains 13 residues. CDR1 and CDR2 from the germline V gene are SQVTM and ANQGSEA. The CDR3 sequence is CSARSAYQETQYF. The CDR3, as DNA: TGCAGCGCCCGTTCGGCATATCAAGAGACCCAGTACTTC.

The table lists this clonotype with a count of one. CDR3 sequence reads: CASSSTAETQYF. Here the CDR3 DNA reads TGTGCCAGCAGCTCGACTGCTGAGACCCAGTACTTC. The chain has TRBV5-6 and TRBJ2-5; D is unclear. The V gene's germline CDR1 is SGHDT and CDR2 YYEEEE. CDR3 length equals 12 residues. V gave up 3 bases and J gave up 5 bases, with 8 bases separating them.

By proportion, this clonotype is medium-sized. The chain uses TRBV7-9 and TRBJ2-5; D gene unclear. This CDR3 has 13 amino acids. Trimming pared 5 bases from V and 5 bases from J, leaving 12 bases between. The germline V gene has CDR1 SEHNR and CDR2 FQNEAQ (reference sequence). CDR3 DNA sequence: TGTGCCAGCAGCCCAGACTTCGGGGAGACCCAGTACTTC. Translating it yields CASSPDFGETQYF.

By share, this clonotype counts as medium-sized. V is TRBV10-3 and J is TRBJ2-3; 7 bases align to TRBD1. V lost 2 bases, J lost 2 bases, and 1 base stayed unmatched. The CDR3 covers 14 residues. CDR1 and CDR2 (germline): ENHRY, SYGVKD. CDR3 coding DNA: TGTGCCATCAGTGAGGGACAGGACACAGATACGCAGTATTTT. It translates to CAISEGQDTDTQYF.

This clonotype was recorded many times. This sequence joins TRBV5-6 and TRBJ1-1; D is uncertain. From germline, CDR1 is SGHDT and CDR2 YYEEEE. The CDR3 has 16 amino acids. Trimming cost V 3 bases and J 7 bases, with 22 bases left between them. The CDR3 spells CASSSSLRASGGEAFF. CDR3 nucleotide sequence: TGTGCCAGCAGCTCATCCTTAAGGGCCTCCGGAGGTGAAGCTTTCTTT. Looking up the rest from reference TRBV5-6 and TRBJ1-1 gives the full variable domain: DAGVTQSPTHLIKTRGQQVTLRCSPKSGHDTVSWYQQALGQGPQFIFQYYEEEERQRGNFPDRFSGHQFPNYSSELNVNALLLGDSALYLCASSSSLRASGGEAFFGQGTRLTVV.

This chain joins TRBV5-1 and TRBJ1-4, with TRBD1 matching over 7 bases. Germline lookup yields CDR1 SGHRS and CDR2 YFSETQ. V dropped 2 bases and J dropped 11; count of bases not matched to a gene: 12. This CDR3 contains 15 residues. CDR3 nucleotide sequence: TGCGCCAGCAGCTTAACAGGGGACCTACAGGGGAAACTGTTTTTT. Translation: CASSLTGDLQGKLFF.